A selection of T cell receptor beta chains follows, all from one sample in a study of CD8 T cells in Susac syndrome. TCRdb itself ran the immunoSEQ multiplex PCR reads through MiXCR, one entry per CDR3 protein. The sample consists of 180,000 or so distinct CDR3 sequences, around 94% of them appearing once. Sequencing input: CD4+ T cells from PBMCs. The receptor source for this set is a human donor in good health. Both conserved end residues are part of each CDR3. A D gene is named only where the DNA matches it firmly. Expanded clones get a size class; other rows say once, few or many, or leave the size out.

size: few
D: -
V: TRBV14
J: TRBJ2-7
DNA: TGTGCCAGCAGCCAAGATGGGCAGGGGAGGGAGCAGTACTTC
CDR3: CASSQDGQGREQYF

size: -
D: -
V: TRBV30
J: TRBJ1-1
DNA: TGTGCCTGGAGTGCAGGAGGGAACACTGAAGCTTTCTTT
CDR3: CAWSAGGNTEAFF

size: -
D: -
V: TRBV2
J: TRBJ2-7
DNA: TGTGCCAGCGGCCAGGGTACCCACGAGCAGTACTTC
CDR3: CASGQGTHEQYF

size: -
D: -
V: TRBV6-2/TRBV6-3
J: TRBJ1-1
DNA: TGTGCCAGCAGGACAACAAAGACAGGCCTAGGGACTGAAGCTTTCTTT
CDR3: CASRTTKTGLGTEAFF

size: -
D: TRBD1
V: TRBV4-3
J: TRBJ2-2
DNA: TGCGCCAGCAGCCAAGAGGACAGGCCAGGGGGGGAGCTGTTTTTT
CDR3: CASSQEDRPGGELFF

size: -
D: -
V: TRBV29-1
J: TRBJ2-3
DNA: TGCAGCGTTGCGCGGCAGGTCAGAGATACGCAGTATTTT
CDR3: CSVARQVRDTQYF

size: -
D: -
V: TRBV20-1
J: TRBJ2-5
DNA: TGCAGTGCTCCGACCAGGGGCCAAGAGACCCAGTACTTC
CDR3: CSAPTRGQETQYF

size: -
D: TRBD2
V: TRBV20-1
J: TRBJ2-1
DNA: TGCAGTGCCAGACGGACCGGCGGGGGGGGCGATGAGCAGTTCTTC
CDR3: CSARRTGGGGDEQFF

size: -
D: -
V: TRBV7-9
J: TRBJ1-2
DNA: TGTGCCAGCAGCAGCAGAGATGGCATGTCTAACTATGGCTACACCTTC
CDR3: CASSSRDGMSNYGYTF

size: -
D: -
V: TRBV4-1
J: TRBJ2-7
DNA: TGCGCCAGCAGCCAAGAACAGGGCTACGAGCAGTACTTC
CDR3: CASSQEQGYEQYF

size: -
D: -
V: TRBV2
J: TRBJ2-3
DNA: TGTGCCAGCCCCTTAGGGGGGGGAGGGAAAGATACGCAGTATTTT
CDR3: CASPLGGGGKDTQYF

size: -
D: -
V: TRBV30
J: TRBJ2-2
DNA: TGTGCCTGGAGGCGGCTAACGAACACCGGGGAGCTGTTTTTT
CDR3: CAWRRLTNTGELFF

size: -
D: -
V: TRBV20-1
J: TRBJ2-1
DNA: TGCAGTGCGGTGGGTTACAATGAGCAGTTCTTC
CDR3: CSAVGYNEQFF

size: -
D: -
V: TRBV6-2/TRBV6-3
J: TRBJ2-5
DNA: TGTGCCAGCAGCTCGGCGGGACGCGCTGCAAAAGAGACCCAGTACTTC
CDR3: CASSSAGRAAKETQYF

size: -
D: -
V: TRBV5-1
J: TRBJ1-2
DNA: TGCGCCAGCAGGGCCGACAGTATCTATGGCTACACCTTC
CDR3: CASRADSIYGYTF

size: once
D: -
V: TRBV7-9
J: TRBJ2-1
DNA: TGTGCCAGCAGCCTCTCGGATGAGCAGTTCTTC
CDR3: CASSLSDEQFF

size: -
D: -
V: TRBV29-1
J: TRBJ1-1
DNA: TGCAGCGGGACAGCAACACTGAACACTGAAGCTTTCTTT
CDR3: CSGTATLNTEAFF

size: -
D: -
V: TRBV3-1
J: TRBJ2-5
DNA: TGTGCCAGCAGCCAAGACTGGAGTCAGGGAGAGACCCAGTACTTC
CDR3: CASSQDWSQGETQYF

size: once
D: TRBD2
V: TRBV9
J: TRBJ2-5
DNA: TGTGCCAGCAGCGTAGCTCCCACTAGCGGGGAGGGGACCCAGTACTTC
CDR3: CASSVAPTSGEGTQYF

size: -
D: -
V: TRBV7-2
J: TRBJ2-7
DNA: TGTGCCAGCACCCCTGGAGGAGCACGGCAGGCCGAGCAGTACTTC
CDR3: CASTPGGARQAEQYF

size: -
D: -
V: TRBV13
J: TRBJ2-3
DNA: TGTGCCAGCAGCGGAAGAGGGGGGATCCTCTACACAGATACGCAGTATTTT
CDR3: CASSGRGGILYTDTQYF

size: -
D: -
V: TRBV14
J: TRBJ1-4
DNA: TGTGCCAGCAGCCGCTCCCAGGATGAAAAACTGTTTTTT
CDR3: CASSRSQDEKLFF

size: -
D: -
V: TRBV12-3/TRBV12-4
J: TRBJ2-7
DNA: TGTGCCAGCACCCAGACAGGAGATTACGAGCAGTACTTC
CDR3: CASTQTGDYEQYF

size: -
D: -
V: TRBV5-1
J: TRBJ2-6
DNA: TGCGCCAGCAGCTTGGAGGCAGGGCCAGGGGCCAACGTCCTGACTTTC
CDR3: CASSLEAGPGANVLTF

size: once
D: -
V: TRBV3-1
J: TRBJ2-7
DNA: TGTGCCAGCAGCAGGCTCGCGGGCTCCGAGCAGTACTTC
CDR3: CASSRLAGSEQYF

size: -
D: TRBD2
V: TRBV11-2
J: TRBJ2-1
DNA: TGTGCCAGCAGCTTAGAGATAGCGGGCTACAATGAGCAGTTCTTC
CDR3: CASSLEIAGYNEQFF

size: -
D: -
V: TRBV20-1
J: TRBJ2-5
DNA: TGCAGTGCTCAGGCGGCGGGAGAGACCCAGTACTTC
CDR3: CSAQAAGETQYF

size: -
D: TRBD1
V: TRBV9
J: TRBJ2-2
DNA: TGTGCCAGCAGCGCGTCACAGGGGGCCCGGGGCACCGGGGAGCTGTTTTTT
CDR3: CASSASQGARGTGELFF

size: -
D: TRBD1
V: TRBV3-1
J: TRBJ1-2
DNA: TGTGCCAGCAGCCAAGATTGGACAGGGGATGGCTACACCTTC
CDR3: CASSQDWTGDGYTF

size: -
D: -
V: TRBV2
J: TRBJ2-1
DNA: TGTGCCAGCAGGTATTCGGCCGAGCAGTTCTTC
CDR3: CASRYSAEQFF

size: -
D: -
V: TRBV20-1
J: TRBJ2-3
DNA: TGCAGTGCTAGCGGGTTGGCAGATACGCAGTATTTT
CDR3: CSASGLADTQYF

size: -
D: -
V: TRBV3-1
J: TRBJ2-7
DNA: TGTGCCAGCAGCCAGGTAGGCTCCTCCTACGAGCAGTACTTC
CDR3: CASSQVGSSYEQYF

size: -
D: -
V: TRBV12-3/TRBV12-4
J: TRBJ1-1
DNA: TGTGCCAGCAGTTTAGAAGGTTTCCGAGCTTTCTTT
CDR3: CASSLEGFRAFF

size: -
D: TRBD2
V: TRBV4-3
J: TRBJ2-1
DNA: TGCGCCAGCAGCCAAGAGGCGCTAGCGGGGGACAATGAGCAGTTCTTC
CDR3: CASSQEALAGDNEQFF

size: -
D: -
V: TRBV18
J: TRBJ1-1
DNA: TGTGCCAGCTCACCACCGGGGGGACTGCACACTGAAGCTTTCTTT
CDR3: CASSPPGGLHTEAFF

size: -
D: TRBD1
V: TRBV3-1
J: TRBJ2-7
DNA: TGTGCCACAAAACAGGGGACCTCGAGCTCCTACGAGCAGTACTTC
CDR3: CATKQGTSSSYEQYF

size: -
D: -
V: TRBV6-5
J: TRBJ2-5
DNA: TGTGCCAGCAGTGTAGTACAAGAGACCCAGTACTTC
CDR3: CASSVVQETQYF

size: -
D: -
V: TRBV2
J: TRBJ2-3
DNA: TGTGCCAGCAGTGTTGTCAGGGCGATTACAGATACGCAGTATTTT
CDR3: CASSVVRAITDTQYF

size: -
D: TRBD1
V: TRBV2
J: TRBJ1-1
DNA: TGTGCCAGCAGAGTCGACAGGGGGGACACTGAAGCTTTCTTT
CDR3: CASRVDRGDTEAFF

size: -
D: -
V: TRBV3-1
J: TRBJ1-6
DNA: TGTGCCAGCAGCCAAGGAGGGAACTATAATTCACCCCTCCACTTT
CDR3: CASSQGGNYNSPLHF

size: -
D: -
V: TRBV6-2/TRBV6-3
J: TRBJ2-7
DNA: TGTGCCAGCGCCGAGGGGGGGGCAAGCTCCTACGAGCAGTACTTC
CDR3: CASAEGGASSYEQYF

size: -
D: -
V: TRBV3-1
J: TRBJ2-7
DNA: TGTGCCAGCAGCCGCCAGCCCGGGTGGGAGCAGTACTTC
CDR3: CASSRQPGWEQYF

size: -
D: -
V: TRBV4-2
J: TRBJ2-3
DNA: TGTGCCAGCAGCCAGGCGGACAGCACAGATACGCAGTATTTT
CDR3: CASSQADSTDTQYF

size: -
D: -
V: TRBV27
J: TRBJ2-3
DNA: TGTGCCAGCAGTTTATCCCGGGGGGCGCGTCCAGATACGCAGTATTTT
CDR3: CASSLSRGARPDTQYF

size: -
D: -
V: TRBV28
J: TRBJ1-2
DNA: TGTGCCAGCAGTTTTAGGGACTATGGCTACACCTTC
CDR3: CASSFRDYGYTF

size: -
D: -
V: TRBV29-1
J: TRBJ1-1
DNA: TGCAGCGTTGGACACACTGAAGCTTTCTTT
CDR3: CSVGHTEAFF

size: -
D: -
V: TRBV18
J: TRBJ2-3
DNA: TGTGCCAGCTCACCACAGGGACACTCCACAGATACGCAGTATTTT
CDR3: CASSPQGHSTDTQYF

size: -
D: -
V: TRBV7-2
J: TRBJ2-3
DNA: TGTGCCAGCACCGGGCTTGGGGATACGCAGTATTTT
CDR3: CASTGLGDTQYF

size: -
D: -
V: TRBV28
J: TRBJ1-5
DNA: TGTGCCAGCACCAAACCTCGAGGGCCAAATCAGCCCCAGCATTTT
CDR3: CASTKPRGPNQPQHF

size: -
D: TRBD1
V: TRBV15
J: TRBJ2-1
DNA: TGTGCCACCAGCAGAGCGGGACAGGACTACAATGAGCAGTTCTTC
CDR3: CATSRAGQDYNEQFF

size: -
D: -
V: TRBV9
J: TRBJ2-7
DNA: TGTGCCAGCAGCTCGGACGTCACCTACGAGCAGTACTTC
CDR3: CASSSDVTYEQYF